This TCR beta chain was recovered during a study of cytomegalovirus exposure and HLA in healthy donors. PCR involved 60 Vbeta and 13 Jbeta primers. Libraries were prepared by immunoSEQ multiplex PCR; TCRdb keeps only in-frame clonotypes and omits some of them. The sample carries 150,000 to 200,000 clones, roughly four fifths recorded once. Germline trimming cut 4 bases from V and 3 bases from J; bases unmatched to any gene: 3. CDR3 length: 14 amino acids. Germline V gene lookup returns CDR1 MDHEN and CDR2 SYDVKM. Study-wide points: It has been reported that TCR beta sequences accurately predicted the HLA-A and HLA-B alleles of most subjects. A later analysis linked a missense DCLRE1C variant to TCR beta V- and J-gene trimming.

In the case of this clone: The antigen remains undetermined.

The rearrangement uses TRBV28 and TRBJ2-7, with 10 positions matching TRBD2. The sample comprised PBMCs. The receptor's source is a young woman in good health and CMV-seronegative. The CDR3 here is CASSSSGSLYEQYF. The CDR3 region has the DNA TGTGCCAGCAGTTCTAGCGGGAGTCTCTACGAGCAGTACTTC.